The next 19 T cell receptor beta chains were all read from a single sample in a study of T-cell reconstitution after alpha-beta-depleted transplantation in children. Library preparation (for TCRbeta) was performed with unique molecular identifiers. TCRdb fed the PCR reads into MiXCR, producing one record per CDR3 protein. In the table there are 450,000 to 600,000 distinct CDR3 sequences, 13% of which are singletons. The sample was PBMCs, mostly from graft donor cells, taken 360 days after TCRalphabeta/CD19-depleted stem cell transplant. Every receptor here comes from a male patient aged 5 to 17 who had a stem cell transplant for acute myeloid leukemia, so the T cells may come from the graft donor.

This clonotype was observed at least ten times. CDR3 bases: TGTGCCAGCAACTCCCTCCGACTAGCGGGAGAACCACACGAGCAGTACTTC. This sequence encodes CASNSLRLAGEPHEQYF. The rearrangement joins TRBV27 to TRBJ2-7; 12 positions agree with TRBD2. Germline V CDR1 and CDR2: MNHEY, SMNVEV (reference sequence). The CDR3 extends over 17 amino acids. With V trimmed by 7 bases and J by 5 bases, 15 bases remained unmatched.

The rearrangement uses TRBV9 and TRBJ2-1; 7 bases line up with TRBD2. With 2 bases clipped from V and 7 bases from J, the junction kept 6 bases outside the gene matches. CDR3 length: 14 amino acids. CDR1 is SGDLS and CDR2 is YYNGEE in the germline V gene. CDR3 sequence (DNA): TGTGCCAGCAGCGTGAGGACTAGTACTAATGAGCAGTTCTTC. This sequence encodes CASSVRTSTNEQFF.

This chain uses TRBV7-6 with TRBJ2-4; 10 nucleotides line up with TRBD1. Germline loops: CDR1 SGHVS, CDR2 FNYEAQ. This CDR3 has 16 residues. The J segment lost 1 base and the V segment lost 2 bases, leaving 2 bases of the junction unmatched. CDR3: CASSLWDRGAKNIQYF. For the CDR3, the DNA is TGTGCCAGCAGCTTATGGGACAGGGGTGCCAAAAACATTCAGTACTTC.

This clonotype has just a few counts. The chain carries TRBV6-5 and TRBJ2-1, with D perhaps TRBD2 (7 bases). The germline V gene encodes CDR1 MNHEY and CDR2 SVGAGI. Trimming took off 1 base at V and 9 bases at J, with 13 bases between the two ends. This CDR3 region has 14 residues. For the CDR3, the DNA is TGTGCCAGCAGTTACTTAGGACTAGGGGGTGAGCAGTTCTTC. It is translated as CASSYLGLGGEQFF.

This clonotype was detected only a few times. The CDR3 loop is CSVERGSETQYF. The CDR3 DNA sequence: TGCAGCGTTGAAAGGGGGAGTGAGACCCAGTACTTC. The genes are TRBV29-1 and TRBJ2-5, with D maybe TRBD1 (6 bases). The CDR3 extends over 12 amino acids. Germline lookup yields CDR1 SQVTM and CDR2 ANQGSEA. V was pared by 2 bases and J by 5 bases, with 9 bases between.

J is TRBJ2-7 and V is TRBV12-3 or TRBV12-4; TRBD1 matches 8 bases. This CDR3 contains 14 residues. V shed 6 bases, J shed 5 bases, and the junction held 9 bases outside the gene matches. The CDR3 DNA is TGTGCCAGCAGCCGGGACAGGTCCTTACACGAGCAGTACTTC. It translates to CASSRDRSLHEQYF.

This clonotype was seen many times. CDR3 residues: CASSRLAGGPYEQYF. CDR3 DNA: TGTGCCAGCAGCAGACTAGCGGGAGGCCCCTACGAGCAGTACTTC. The rearrangement links TRBV6-1 to TRBJ2-7; 13 positions agree with TRBD2. The V and J ends lost 6 bases and 2 bases, in that order; junction bases with no gene match: 4. Germline assignment: CDR1 MNHNS and CDR2 SASEGT. The CDR3 runs 15 residues.

The DNA for the CDR3 is TGCAGTGCCACGTCCAGCGGGCCCTACAATGAGCAGTTCTTC. Translation: CSATSSGPYNEQFF. The chain employs TRBV20-1 and TRBJ2-1; perhaps TRBD2 as D (6 bases). This CDR3 has 14 amino acids. Trimming took off 6 bases at V and 2 bases at J, with 14 bases between the two ends. CDR1 is DFQATT, CDR2 SNEGSKA, per germline (reference sequence).

The chain joins TRBV29-1 to TRBJ1-1; D call uncertain. Trimming stripped 5 bases from V and 10 bases from J, with 8 bases between. Germline-derived CDR1 and CDR2 are SQVTM and ANQGSEA. The CDR3 runs 9 residues. The CDR3 spells CSVLEGAFF. Written as DNA, the CDR3 is TGCAGCGTTCTGGAGGGAGCTTTCTTT. The variable domain in full, with the rest retrieved from reference TRBV29-1 and TRBJ1-1, is SAVISQKPSRDICQRGTSLTIQCQVDSQVTMMFWYRQQPGQSLTLIATANQGSEATYESGFVIDKFPISRPNLTFSTLTVSNMSPEDSSIYLCSVLEGAFFGQGTRLTVV.

This clonotype was detected many times. The chain uses TRBV7-3 and TRBJ2-1; the match to TRBD2 covers 9 bases. The J segment lost 6 bases and the V segment lost 1 base, leaving 10 bases of the junction unmatched. This CDR3 is built from 17 residues. Per germline, CDR1 SGHTA and CDR2 FQGTGA. The CDR3 DNA reads TGTGCCAGCAGCTTAATGCTCCTAGCGGGGCCAGGCAATGAGCAGTTCTTC. Residues: CASSLMLLAGPGNEQFF.

The chain employs TRBV7-2 and TRBJ2-7; no firm D call. Germline V lookup: CDR1 SGHTA, CDR2 FQGNSA. V shed 4 bases and J shed 3 bases, with 13 bases lying between them. CDR3 size: 14 residues. This chain's CDR3 is CASSSPWWGYEQYF. In DNA, the CDR3 is TGTGCCAGCAGCTCCCCTTGGTGGGGCTACGAGCAGTACTTC.

The sample holds many counts of this clonotype. The V gene is TRBV9, the J gene TRBJ2-1; D possibly corresponds to TRBD1 (5 bases). CDR1 is SGDLS, CDR2 YYNGEE, per germline. V lost 0 bases and J lost 4, with 29 bases in between. The CDR3 is made up of 21 amino acids. CDR3 bases: TGTGCCAGCAGCGTAGATCTGGGGTCCAACCGTTGGGGCTCCTATTACAATGAGCAGTTCTTC. Translating gives CASSVDLGSNRWGSYYNEQFF.

This clonotype was counted only a few times. The DNA of the CDR3 is TGTGCCAGCAGCCAAGCAGGGGCGGGAGTCGTCAGGGAGCTGTTTTTT. Its protein is CASSQAGAGVVRELFF. The V gene is TRBV14, the J gene TRBJ2-2, with D perhaps TRBD2 (7 bases). CDR3 size: 16 residues. The germline V gene encodes CDR1 SGHDN and CDR2 FVKESK. The germline V and J ends were trimmed by 1 base and 9 bases, with 18 bases remaining between them.

This clonotype was observed at least ten times. This chain joins TRBV14 and TRBJ2-2; D is undetermined. CDR1 SGHDN and CDR2 FVKESK come from the germline V gene. The V gene lost 4 bases and the J gene lost 1 base, with 10 bases spanning the gap. This CDR3 has 15 residues. Here the CDR3 reads CASSPRRENTGELFF. CDR3 sequence (DNA): TGTGCCAGCAGCCCCCGTCGTGAGAACACCGGGGAGCTGTTTTTT.

There are many counts of this clonotype. The genes are TRBV18 and TRBJ2-7; 7 nucleotides align to TRBD2. CDR1 is KGHSH, CDR2 LQKENI, per germline. V shed 3 bases, J shed 6 bases, and the junction held 5 bases outside the gene matches. CDR3 length equals 13 residues. The CDR3 is CASSPKERGEQYF. CDR3 in DNA: TGTGCCAGCTCACCGAAGGAGCGGGGCGAGCAGTACTTC.

This clonotype was recorded only once. The chain combines TRBV29-1 with TRBJ1-1; D is possibly TRBD1 (6 bases). Germline values: CDR1 SQVTM, CDR2 ANQGSEA. CDR3 length equals 14 residues. Trimming pared 6 bases from V and 3 bases from J, leaving 17 bases between. CDR3 sequence: CSVRRGGGHTEAFF. CDR3 nucleotide sequence: TGCAGCGTCCGGAGGGGGGGAGGTCACACTGAAGCTTTCTTT.

The chain joins TRBV28 to TRBJ2-7; possible D gene TRBD2, 5 bases. The V gene's germline CDR1 is MDHEN and CDR2 SYDVKM. Between the trimmed V and J ends, which lost 3 bases and 5 bases, there was a span of 20 bases. CDR3 size: 16 residues. The DNA of the CDR3 is TGTGCCAGCAGTTTCGGACTCCATAGCATTTCCAACGAGCAGTACTTC. Its protein product is CASSFGLHSISNEQYF.

The chain links TRBV18 to TRBJ2-2; D is ambiguous. Germline loops: CDR1 KGHSH, CDR2 LQKENI. Trimming stripped 1 base from V and 5 bases from J, with 5 bases between. This CDR3 has 13 residues. In DNA form, the CDR3 reads TGTGCCAGCTCACCACTGAAGACCGGGGAGCTGTTTTTT. The encoded protein is CASSPLKTGELFF. Using reference TRBV18 and TRBJ2-2 for the parts outside the CDR3, the full variable domain is NAGVMQNPRHLVRRRGQEARLRCSPMKGHSHVYWYRQLPEEGLKFMVYLQKENIIDESGMPKERFSAEFPKEGPSILRIQQVVRGDSAAYFCASSPLKTGELFFGEGSRLTVL.

This clonotype has just a few counts. The chain combines TRBV12-3 or TRBV12-4 with TRBJ2-7, with TRBD1 matching 10 bases. The J segment lost 3 bases and the V segment lost 5 bases, leaving 4 bases of the junction unmatched. CDR3 length equals 14 residues. CDR3 DNA: TGTGCCAGCAGTACCGGACAGGGGGGCTACGAGCAGTACTTC. This sequence encodes CASSTGQGGYEQYF.